These 22 T cell receptor beta chains were all obtained from the same sample, sequenced in a study of T cell responses to AZD1222 COVID-19 vaccine. TCRdb's copy holds only in-frame clones and misses some; the assay was immunoSEQ multiplex PCR. The sample includes some 130,000 clones, approximately 80% of them seen just once. The source material was peripheral blood, sampled on day 0 of AZD1222 vaccination. These receptors originate from an adult in good health.

CDR3 region: CASSATTGTSGNTIYF. The CDR3 nucleotides are TGTGCCAGCAGTGCGACGACAGGGACTTCTGGAAACACCATATATTTT. The V gene is TRBV6-1, the J gene TRBJ1-3; 7 positions match TRBD1. J gave up 1 base and V 4 bases, and 7 bases lay outside the gene matches. Germline loops: CDR1 MNHNS, CDR2 SASEGT. The CDR3 extends over 16 amino acids.

The chain links TRBV7-9 to TRBJ2-5, with D hard to call. This CDR3 is 16 amino acids long. The V end was cut by 3 bases, the J end by 2 bases, with 16 bases between. The germline V gene encodes CDR1 SEHNR and CDR2 FQNEAQ (reference sequence). The CDR3 coding sequence is TGTGCCAGCAGCTTGGGCGACCGCGGAACACAAGAGACCCAGTACTTC. Protein sequence: CASSLGDRGTQETQYF.

This clone was recorded a few times. The CDR3 nucleotides read TGTGCTAGCGCTAGCGGGGGTGCTCCCTACAATGAGCAGTTCTTC. Its protein product is CASASGGAPYNEQFF. The chain has TRBV19 and TRBJ2-1; 10 bases align to TRBD2. The V gene's germline CDR1 is LNHDA and CDR2 SQIVND (reference sequence). The length of the CDR3 is 15 residues.

The V call is TRBV4-1, the J call TRBJ2-7, with D uncertain. This CDR3 is 14 amino acids long. Trimming cost V 0 bases and J 3 bases, with 9 bases left between them. Per germline, CDR1 MGHRA and CDR2 YSYEKL. The CDR3 sequence: CASSQEAGYYEQYF. The CDR3 DNA reads TGCGCCAGCAGCCAAGAGGCAGGATACTACGAGCAGTACTTC.

A word on this clone: The sample has other DNA sequences that encode this CDR3 too. V gene TRBV5-1 combines with J gene TRBJ1-1; the D gene is possibly TRBD1 (5 bases). CDR1 is SGHRS and CDR2 is YFSETQ in the germline V gene. The V end was cut by 4 bases, the J end by 1 base, with 11 bases between. The CDR3 runs to 14 residues. The CDR3 is CASSPGPQNTEAFF. CDR3 DNA sequence: TGCGCCAGCAGCCCGGGACCCCAGAACACTGAAGCTTTCTTT. The full variable domain, rest sourced from reference TRBV5-1 and TRBJ1-1, is KAGVTQTPRYLIKTRGQQVTLSCSPISGHRSVSWYQQTPGQGLQFLFEYFSETQRNKGNFPGRFSGRQFSNSRSEMNVSTLELGDSALYLCASSPGPQNTEAFFGQGTRLTVV.

The genes are TRBV3-1 (or the pseudogene TRBV3-2) and TRBJ1-1; TRBD1 is a possible D gene (5 bases). Per germline, CDR1 LGHDT and CDR2 YNNKEL (reference sequence). The CDR3 is 17 amino acids. Trimming took off 1 base at V and 4 bases at J, with 19 bases between the two ends. CDR3 region: CASSQGRAIFVSTEAFF. For the CDR3, the DNA is TGTGCCAGCAGCCAAGGCAGGGCGATATTCGTTAGCACTGAAGCTTTCTTT.

In this sample, this clone turned up once. The gene calls are TRBV14 and TRBJ1-1; D ambiguous. This CDR3 comprises 15 residues. Germline V gives CDR1 SGHDN, CDR2 FVKESK. V was trimmed by 2 bases and J by 2 bases, leaving 12 bases between them. CDR3 residues: CASSQSVRVNTEAFF. The CDR3 DNA reads as TGTGCCAGCAGCCAAAGCGTTAGGGTTAACACTGAAGCTTTCTTT.

The gene calls are TRBV27 and TRBJ1-1; 8 bases fit TRBD1. V was pared by 3 bases and J by 4 bases, with 7 bases of the junction left unmatched. CDR1 and CDR2 (germline): MNHEY, SMNVEV (reference sequence). The CDR3 covers 15 residues. CDR3 protein: CASSFRGQGGTEAFF. The CDR3 DNA sequence: TGTGCCAGCAGTTTCCGCGGACAGGGCGGCACTGAAGCTTTCTTT.

The V call is TRBV5-6, the J call TRBJ1-2; 7 bases agree with TRBD1. The CDR3 length is 18 residues. CDR1 is SGHDT, CDR2 YYEEEE, per germline. The ends lost 2 bases at V and 1 base at J; junction bases unmatched: 14. CDR3 protein: CASSLRRTGVSNNYGYTF. The CDR3 bases are TGTGCCAGCAGCTTACGCCGGACAGGTGTCTCTAATAACTATGGCTACACCTTC.

This rearrangement joins TRBV28 to TRBJ1-5; 9 bases agree with TRBD1. The CDR3 consists of 17 residues. CDR1 is MDHEN and CDR2 is SYDVKM in the germline V gene. Losses at the gene ends were 2 bases for V and 1 base for J; bases not matched to a gene: 6. CDR3 in amino acids: CASSLTGGMASNQPQHF. The CDR3 nucleotides are TGTGCCAGCAGTTTAACAGGGGGCATGGCGAGCAATCAGCCCCAGCATTTT. The full variable domain, in which reference TRBV28 and TRBJ1-5 provide the parts outside the CDR3, is DVKVTQSSRYLVKRTGEKVFLECVQDMDHENMFWYRQDPGLGLRLIYFSYDVKMKEKGDIPEGYSVSREKKERFSLILESASTNQTSMYLCASSLTGGMASNQPQHFGDGTRLSIL.

J is TRBJ1-1 and V is TRBV4-1; D is possibly TRBD1 (6 bases). In germline, CDR1 is MGHRA, CDR2 YSYEKL. Deletions cut 0 bases from V and 1 base from J, with 18 bases between. The CDR3 runs to 18 residues. CDR3 amino acids: CASSQDFPGARTNTEAFF. The CDR3 DNA is TGCGCCAGCAGCCAAGATTTCCCGGGGGCGAGGACGAACACTGAAGCTTTCTTT.

The chain joins TRBV5-4 to TRBJ1-2, with D perhaps matching TRBD1 (6 bases). CDR1 is SGHNT, CDR2 YYREEE, per germline (reference sequence). Trimming cost V 2 bases and J 4 bases, with 21 bases left between them. CDR3 length: 17 amino acids. CDR3: CASSLGGSKGAGYGYTF. The CDR3 nucleotides are TGTGCCAGCAGCTTAGGGGGTTCTAAGGGCGCCGGCTATGGCTACACCTTC.

The chain recombines TRBV28 with TRBJ2-1; D is ambiguous. Trimming pared 3 bases from V and 4 bases from J, leaving 13 bases between. Germline assignment: CDR1 MDHEN and CDR2 SYDVKM. The length of the CDR3 is 15 residues. The CDR3 protein is CASSFFRVSYNEQFF. CDR3 sequence (DNA): TGTGCCAGCAGTTTCTTTCGAGTCAGTTACAATGAGCAGTTCTTC.

The chain is built from TRBV12-3 or TRBV12-4 and TRBJ1-2; 9 positions agree with TRBD1. The CDR3 totals 13 residues. Trimming removed 3 bases from V and 8 bases from J; junction bases left unmatched: 4. This chain's CDR3 is CASSLGQGYGYTF. CDR3 coding DNA: TGTGCCAGCAGTTTGGGACAGGGATACGGCTACACCTTC.

A note on this clone: Additional DNA sequences in this sample encode the identical CDR3. The chain couples TRBV15 to TRBJ1-1, with a tentative D call TRBD1 (5 bases). The ends were cut back, 1 base at V and 1 base at J, with 7 bases in the middle. Germline V gene sequence: CDR1 LNHNV, CDR2 YYDKDF (reference sequence). This CDR3 spans 14 amino acids. CDR3 loop: CATSRGGSNTEAFF. The CDR3, as DNA: TGTGCCACCAGCAGAGGGGGGTCGAACACTGAAGCTTTCTTT.

The V call is TRBV6-5, the J call TRBJ2-7; no definite D call. Germline V gives CDR1 MNHEY, CDR2 SVGAGI. CDR3 size: 15 residues. V lost 0 bases to trimming and J lost 3 bases, with 12 bases between them. The CDR3 DNA follows: TGTGCCAGCAGTTACTCCCCCCGTGGGGACTACGAGCAGTACTTC. Its protein product is CASSYSPRGDYEQYF.

V usage is TRBV30 and J usage is TRBJ1-4; D remains unclear. This CDR3 has 15 amino acids. The V gene's germline CDR1 is GTSNPN and CDR2 SVGIG (reference sequence). V lost 0 bases and J 0 bases, leaving 8 bases between the germline ends. The CDR3 loop reads CAWSVQRATNEKLFF. The DNA for the CDR3 is TGTGCCTGGAGTGTACAGAGAGCAACTAATGAAAAACTGTTTTTT.

This chain links TRBV2 with TRBJ1-1; D call uncertain. From germline, CDR1 is SNHLY and CDR2 FYNNEI. V was pared by 7 bases and J by 0 bases, with 9 bases between. This CDR3 has 13 residues. CDR3 loop: CASMEEMNTEAFF. CDR3 coding DNA: TGTGCCAGCATGGAAGAGATGAACACTGAAGCTTTCTTT. Full variable domain (remainder filled in from reference TRBV2 and TRBJ1-1): EPEVTQTPSHQVTQMGQEVILRCVPISNHLYFYWYRQILGQKVEFLVSFYNNEISEKSEIFDDQFSVERPDGSNFTLKIRSTKLEDSAMYFCASMEEMNTEAFFGQGTRLTVV.

The chain employs TRBV12-1 and TRBJ1-5. TRBV12-1 is an annotated pseudogene. This CDR3 contains 18 residues. The CDR3 nucleotides read TGTGCCAGCATCCCAAAGTTTTTGGAATCTGGTAGCAATCAGCCCCAGCATTTT. It is translated as CASIPKFLESGSNQPQHF.

The chain combines TRBV3-1 (or the pseudogene TRBV3-2) with TRBJ1-1; 8 bases align to TRBD1. The V segment lost 7 bases and the J segment 0 bases; nucleotides outside the gene matches: 10. Germline assignment: CDR1 LGHDT and CDR2 YNNKEL (reference sequence). The CDR3 is 16 amino acids. The CDR3 spells CASNLHSTGVNTEAFF. The CDR3, as DNA: TGTGCCAGCAACCTCCACTCGACAGGGGTGAACACTGAAGCTTTCTTT.

The chain uses TRBV19 and TRBJ1-4; D uncertain. The germline gives CDR1 LNHDA, CDR2 SQIVND (reference sequence). V dropped 3 bases and J dropped 5 bases, with 16 bases sitting between them. This CDR3 has 16 residues. The CDR3 here is CASSMDNLVRNEKLFF. As DNA, the CDR3 is TGTGCCAGTAGTATGGATAATTTGGTCCGCAATGAAAAACTGTTTTTT.

The chain recombines TRBV2 with TRBJ1-5; a possible D gene is TRBD1 (5 bases). In germline, CDR1 is SNHLY, CDR2 FYNNEI. V lost 3 bases and J lost 4, with 10 bases in between. The CDR3 is 14 residues long. The CDR3 region has the DNA TGTGCCAGCAGTGAGGGGGAAATAAATCAGCCCCAGCATTTT. Encoded protein: CASSEGEINQPQHF.